These 8 T cell receptor beta chains were sequenced from one sample in a study of T-cell reconstitution after alpha-beta-depleted transplantation in children. Researchers prepared the TCRbeta library using unique molecular identifiers, the study reports. TCRdb processed the PCR reads anew with MiXCR; each CDR3 protein has one entry. The table lists about 420,000 distinct CDR3 sequences, around 15% of them singletons, with under 30% in the top ten. The specimen was PBMCs, mostly from graft donor cells, collected 360 days after TCRalphabeta/CD19-depleted stem cell transplant. The source is a boy younger than two who had a stem cell transplant for Wiskott-Aldrich syndrome, so the T cells may come from the graft donor.

This clonotype was seen a handful of times. The chain carries TRBV7-9 and TRBJ2-3, with 7 nucleotides matching TRBD2. CDR3 length: 16 amino acids. Germline V lookup: CDR1 SEHNR, CDR2 FQNEAQ (reference sequence). V shed 0 bases, J shed 5 bases, and the junction held 8 bases outside the gene matches. The CDR3 loop is CASSLAAGRGGDTQYF. CDR3 bases: TGTGCCAGCAGCTTAGCGGCGGGGAGGGGAGGAGATACGCAGTATTTT.

The J gene is TRBJ2-3, the V gene TRBV12-3 or TRBV12-4; TRBD1 agrees at 11 bases. This CDR3 contains 15 residues. V lost 6 bases, J lost 6 bases, and 8 bases stayed unmatched. The CDR3 spells CASRPGQGVKDTQYF. The CDR3 DNA reads TGTGCCAGCAGACCGGGACAGGGGGTGAAGGATACGCAGTATTTT.

The table lists this clonotype with many counts. The chain combines TRBV24-1 with TRBJ2-1; TRBD2 matches 7 bases. V lost 3 bases and J lost 6; bases outside the gene matches: 7. The CDR3 has 15 residues. Germline loops: CDR1 KGHDR, CDR2 SFDVKD. CDR3 coding DNA: TGTGCCACCAGTGATCCCGGGACTACCGGCAATGAGCAGTTCTTC. Residues: CATSDPGTTGNEQFF.

V gene TRBV6-4 combines with J gene TRBJ1-6; D gene unclear. Trimming took 2 bases from V and 7 from J, leaving 9 bases between them. The CDR3 is made up of 14 amino acids. Germline V CDR1 and CDR2: MRHNA, SNTAGT. CDR3: CASSDLTLNSPLHF. In DNA form, the CDR3 reads TGTGCCAGCAGTGACCTTACCCTCAATTCACCCCTCCACTTT.

This clonotype was seen ten or more times. The chain recombines TRBV29-1 with TRBJ2-5; D unresolved. Trimming shortened V by 4 bases and J by 5 bases, and 14 bases separated the two germline ends. In germline, CDR1 is SQVTM, CDR2 ANQGSEA. The CDR3 spans 13 residues. CDR3 loop: CSVASSSRETQYF. The CDR3 DNA is TGCAGCGTTGCTTCCAGTTCCAGGGAGACCCAGTACTTC.

This clonotype was observed many times. The CDR3 protein is CASSWGTVNEQFF. The CDR3 DNA is TGCGCCAGCAGCTGGGGGACTGTCAATGAGCAGTTCTTC. This chain links TRBV5-1 with TRBJ2-1, with D possibly being TRBD2 (6 bases). The V end was cut by 3 bases, the J end by 6 bases, with 10 bases between. Germline assignment: CDR1 SGHRS and CDR2 YFSETQ. The CDR3 covers 13 residues.

The genes are TRBV29-1 and TRBJ2-5, with TRBD2 identical over 13 bases. This CDR3 comprises 17 residues. J gave up 6 bases and V 3 bases, and 13 bases lay outside the gene matches. The germline V gene has CDR1 SQVTM and CDR2 ANQGSEA. The CDR3 is CSVDSPRLAGGVKTQYF. The DNA of the CDR3 is TGCAGCGTTGATAGCCCCCGACTAGCGGGGGGCGTAAAGACCCAGTACTTC.

At least ten counts were recorded for this clonotype. The V gene is TRBV12-3 or TRBV12-4, the J gene TRBJ1-1; 7 bases fit TRBD1. The trim removed 5 bases at V and 2 bases at J, leaving 8 bases unmatched. CDR3 length: 15 amino acids. This CDR3 is CASSPWGQINTEAFF. Written as DNA, the CDR3 is TGTGCCAGCAGTCCTTGGGGACAGATTAACACTGAAGCTTTCTTT.